This TCR beta chain is from a study of T cell repertoires in cytomegalovirus infection. Remarks on this clonotype: Its antigen is currently unknown.

The CDR3 has 15 amino acids. CDR1 and CDR2 (germline): MNHEY, SVGEGT. J gave up 9 bases and V 2 bases, and 7 bases lay outside the gene matches. TCRdb re-called the reads with MiXCR, one entry per CDR3 protein. In the table there are roughly 730,000 distinct CDR3 sequences, 33% of which are singletons. The clonotype originates from a human donor in good health (CMV status not recorded). Some clones in this sample may be carry-over from other donors' samples. Specimen: cultured PBMCs, collected from culture after CMV antigen stimulation. The rearrangement links TRBV6-2 or TRBV6-3 to TRBJ1-6, with 7 bases lining up with TRBD1. CDR3 sequence (DNA): TGTGCCAGCAGTTACCCGACAGGGTTTGGTTCACCCCTCCACTTT. Residues: CASSYPTGFGSPLHF.